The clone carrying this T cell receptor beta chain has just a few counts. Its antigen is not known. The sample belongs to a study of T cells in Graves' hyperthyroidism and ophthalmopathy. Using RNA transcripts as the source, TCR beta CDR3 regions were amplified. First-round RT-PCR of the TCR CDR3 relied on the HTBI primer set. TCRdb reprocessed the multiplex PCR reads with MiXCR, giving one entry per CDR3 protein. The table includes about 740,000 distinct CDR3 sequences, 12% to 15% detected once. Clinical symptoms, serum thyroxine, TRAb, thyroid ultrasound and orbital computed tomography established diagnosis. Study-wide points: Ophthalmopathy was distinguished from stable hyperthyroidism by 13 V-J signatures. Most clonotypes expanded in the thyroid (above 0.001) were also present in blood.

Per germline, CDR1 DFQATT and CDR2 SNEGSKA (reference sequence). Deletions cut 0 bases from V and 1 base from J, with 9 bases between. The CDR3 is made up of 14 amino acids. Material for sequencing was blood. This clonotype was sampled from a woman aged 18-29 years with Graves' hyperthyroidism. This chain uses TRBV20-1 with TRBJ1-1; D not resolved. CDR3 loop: CSARDPRQNTEAFF. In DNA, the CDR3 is TGCAGTGCTAGAGATCCCCGCCAGAACACTGAAGCTTTCTTT.